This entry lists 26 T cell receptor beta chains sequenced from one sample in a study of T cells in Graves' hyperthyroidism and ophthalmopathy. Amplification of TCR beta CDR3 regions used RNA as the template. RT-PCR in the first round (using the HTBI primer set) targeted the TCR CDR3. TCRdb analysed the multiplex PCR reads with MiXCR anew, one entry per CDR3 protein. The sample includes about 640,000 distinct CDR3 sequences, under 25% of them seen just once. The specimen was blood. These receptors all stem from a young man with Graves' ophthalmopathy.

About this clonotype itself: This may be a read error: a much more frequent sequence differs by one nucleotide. For the CDR3, the DNA is TGTACCACCGACATGGGTAGAGGCAATGAGCAGTTCTTC. This codes for CTTDMGRGNEQFF. The chain has TRBV2 and TRBJ2-1, with D unresolved. The length of the CDR3 is 13 residues. Per germline, CDR1 SNHLY and CDR2 FYNNEI. The full variable domain, its missing parts supplied by reference TRBV2 and TRBJ2-1, is EPEVTQTPSHQVTQMGQEVILRCVPISNHLYFYWYRQILGQKVEFLVSFYNNEISEKSEIFDDQFSVERPDGSNFTLKIRSTKLEDSAMYFCTTDMGRGNEQFFGPGTRLTVL.

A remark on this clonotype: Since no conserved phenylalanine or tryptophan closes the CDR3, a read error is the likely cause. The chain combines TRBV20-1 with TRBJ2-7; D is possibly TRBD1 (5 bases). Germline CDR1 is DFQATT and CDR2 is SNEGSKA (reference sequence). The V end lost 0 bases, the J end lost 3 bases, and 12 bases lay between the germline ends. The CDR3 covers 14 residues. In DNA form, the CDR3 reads TGCAGTGCTAGAGAAAGGGGCAGTTACTACGAGCAGTACCTC. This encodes CSARERGSYYEQYL.

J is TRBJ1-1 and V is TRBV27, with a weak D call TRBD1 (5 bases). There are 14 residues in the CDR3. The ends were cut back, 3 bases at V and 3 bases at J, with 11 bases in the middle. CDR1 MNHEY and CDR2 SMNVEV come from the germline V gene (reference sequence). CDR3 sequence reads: CASSFGGRYTEAFF. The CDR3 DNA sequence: TGTGCCAGCAGTTTTGGGGGACGGTACACTGAAGCTTTCTTT.

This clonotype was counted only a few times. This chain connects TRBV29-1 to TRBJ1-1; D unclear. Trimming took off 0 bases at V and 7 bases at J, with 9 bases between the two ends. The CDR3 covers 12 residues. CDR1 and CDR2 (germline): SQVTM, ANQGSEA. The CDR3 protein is CSVEDVSYEAFF. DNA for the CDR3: TGCAGCGTTGAAGATGTCAGTTATGAAGCTTTCTTT.

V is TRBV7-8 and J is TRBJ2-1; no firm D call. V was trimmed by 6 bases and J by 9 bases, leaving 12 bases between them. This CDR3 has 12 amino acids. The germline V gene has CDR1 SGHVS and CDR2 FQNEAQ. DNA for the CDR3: TGTGCCAGCAGTGGCCTTGAGCCTGAGCAGTTCTTC. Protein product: CASSGLEPEQFF.

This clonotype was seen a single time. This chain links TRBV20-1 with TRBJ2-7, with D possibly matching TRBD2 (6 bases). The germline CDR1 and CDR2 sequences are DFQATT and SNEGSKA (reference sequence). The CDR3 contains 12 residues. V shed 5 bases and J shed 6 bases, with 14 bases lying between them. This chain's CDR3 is CSARGGGIEQYF. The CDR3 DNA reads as TGCAGTGCTCGCGGAGGAGGGATCGAGCAGTACTTC.

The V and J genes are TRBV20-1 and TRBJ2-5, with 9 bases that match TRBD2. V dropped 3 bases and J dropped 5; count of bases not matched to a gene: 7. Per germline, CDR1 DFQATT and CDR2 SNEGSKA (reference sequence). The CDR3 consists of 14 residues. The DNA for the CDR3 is TGCAGTGCTAGTGTAGCGGGAGTAGTGGAGACCCAGTACTTC. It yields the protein CSASVAGVVETQYF.

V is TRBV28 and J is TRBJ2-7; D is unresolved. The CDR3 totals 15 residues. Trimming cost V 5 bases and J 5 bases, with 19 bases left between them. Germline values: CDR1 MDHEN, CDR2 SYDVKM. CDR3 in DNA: TGTGCCAGCAGTCGTATCGCGAGTCTCCCAAACGAGCAGTACTTC. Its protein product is CASSRIASLPNEQYF.

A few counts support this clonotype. The CDR3, as DNA: TGCAGCGGCCTAGCGGGAGGATACGAGCAGTACTTC. Residues: CSGLAGGYEQYF. The rearrangement uses TRBV29-1 and TRBJ2-7, with 11 bases aligning to TRBD2. V gave up 7 bases and J gave up 4 bases; unmatched junction bases: 3. The CDR3 spans 12 residues. Germline CDR1 and CDR2: SQVTM and ANQGSEA.

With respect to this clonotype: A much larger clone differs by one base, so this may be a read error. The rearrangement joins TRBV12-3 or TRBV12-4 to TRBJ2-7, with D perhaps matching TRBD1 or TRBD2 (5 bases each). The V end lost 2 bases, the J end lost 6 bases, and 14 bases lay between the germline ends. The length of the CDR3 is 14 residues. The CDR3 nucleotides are TGTGCCAGCAGTTTATGGGGGTCGTTCCGCGAGCAGTACTTC. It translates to CASSLWGSFREQYF.

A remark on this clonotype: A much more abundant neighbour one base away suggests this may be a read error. The CDR3 nucleotides are TGTGCCAGCAGCTTATTGGATTACAATGAGCAGTTCTTC. Translation: CASSLLDYNEQFF. The gene calls are TRBV13 and TRBJ2-1, with D unclear. V was shortened by 2 bases and J by 4 bases, with 6 bases between the two germline ends. There are 13 residues in the CDR3. Germline assignment: CDR1 PRHDT and CDR2 FYEKMQ (reference sequence).

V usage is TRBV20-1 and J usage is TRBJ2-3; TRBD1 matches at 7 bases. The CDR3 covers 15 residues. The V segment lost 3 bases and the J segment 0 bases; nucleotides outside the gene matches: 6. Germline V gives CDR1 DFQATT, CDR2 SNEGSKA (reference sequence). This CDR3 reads CSASITGQSTDTQYF. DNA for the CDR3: TGCAGTGCTAGTATCACGGGACAGAGCACAGATACGCAGTATTTT.

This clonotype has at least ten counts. The CDR3 sequence is CASSPPSGGKETQYF. The CDR3 bases are TGTGCCAGCTCACCCCCGTCGGGAGGGAAAGAGACCCAGTACTTC. The chain uses TRBV18 and TRBJ2-5, with TRBD2 identical over 8 bases. This CDR3 comprises 15 residues. V was clipped by 3 bases and J by 3 bases; unmatched bases: 6. Germline CDR1 KGHSH, CDR2 LQKENI. The entire variable domain, with the rest obtained from reference TRBV18 and TRBJ2-5, is as follows: NAGVMQNPRHLVRRRGQEARLRCSPMKGHSHVYWYRQLPEEGLKFMVYLQKENIIDESGMPKERFSAEFPKEGPSILRIQQVVRGDSAAYFCASSPPSGGKETQYFGPGTRLLVL.

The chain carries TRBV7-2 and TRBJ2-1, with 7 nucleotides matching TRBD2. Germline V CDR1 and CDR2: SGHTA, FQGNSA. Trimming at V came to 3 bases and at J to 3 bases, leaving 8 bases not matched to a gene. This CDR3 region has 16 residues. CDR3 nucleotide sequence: TGTGCCAGCAGCTTTCCCTCGAGCGGGATCTACAATGAGCAGTTCTTC. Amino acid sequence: CASSFPSSGIYNEQFF.

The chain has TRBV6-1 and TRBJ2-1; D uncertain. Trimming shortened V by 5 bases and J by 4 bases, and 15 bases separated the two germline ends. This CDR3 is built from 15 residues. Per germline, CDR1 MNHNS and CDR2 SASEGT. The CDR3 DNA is TGTGCCAGCAGTCGCCAAGGGTTCGGGTACAATGAGCAGTTCTTC. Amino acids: CASSRQGFGYNEQFF.

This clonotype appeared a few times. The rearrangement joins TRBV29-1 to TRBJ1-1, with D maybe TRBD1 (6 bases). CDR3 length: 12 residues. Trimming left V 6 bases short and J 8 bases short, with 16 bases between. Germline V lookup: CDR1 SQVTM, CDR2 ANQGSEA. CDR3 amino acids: CSVKIRGVEAFF. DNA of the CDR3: TGCAGCGTAAAAATCAGGGGCGTCGAAGCTTTCTTT.

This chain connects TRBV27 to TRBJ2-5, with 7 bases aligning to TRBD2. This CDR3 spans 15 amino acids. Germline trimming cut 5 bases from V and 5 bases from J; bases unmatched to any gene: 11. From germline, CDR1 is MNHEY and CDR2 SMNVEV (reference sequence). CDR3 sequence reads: CASSTGRGGGETQYF. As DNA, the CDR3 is TGTGCCAGCAGTACGGGGAGGGGTGGAGGTGAGACCCAGTACTTC.

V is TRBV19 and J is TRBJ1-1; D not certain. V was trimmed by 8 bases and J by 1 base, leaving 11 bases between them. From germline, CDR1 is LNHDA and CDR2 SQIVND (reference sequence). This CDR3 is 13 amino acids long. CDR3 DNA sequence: TGTGCCAGTGCCCTCTCAGGGAACACTGAAGCTTTCTTT. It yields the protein CASALSGNTEAFF.

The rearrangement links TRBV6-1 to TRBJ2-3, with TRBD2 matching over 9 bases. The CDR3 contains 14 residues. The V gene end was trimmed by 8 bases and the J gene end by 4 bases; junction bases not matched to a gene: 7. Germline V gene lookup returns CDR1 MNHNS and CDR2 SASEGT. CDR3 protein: CASRGSGRADTQYF. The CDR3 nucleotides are TGTGCCAGCCGCGGTAGCGGGAGAGCAGATACGCAGTATTTT.

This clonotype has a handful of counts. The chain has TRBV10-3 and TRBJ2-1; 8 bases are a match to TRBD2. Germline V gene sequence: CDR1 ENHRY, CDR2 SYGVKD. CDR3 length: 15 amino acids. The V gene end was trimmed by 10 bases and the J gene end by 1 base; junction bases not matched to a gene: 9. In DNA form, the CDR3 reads TGTGCCACCGCGTCAACTAGCGGTTCCTACAATGAGCAGTTCTTC. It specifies CATASTSGSYNEQFF.

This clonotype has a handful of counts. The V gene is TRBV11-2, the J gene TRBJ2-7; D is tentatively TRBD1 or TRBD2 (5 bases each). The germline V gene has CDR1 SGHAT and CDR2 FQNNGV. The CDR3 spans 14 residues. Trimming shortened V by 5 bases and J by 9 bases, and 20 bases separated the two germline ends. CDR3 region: CASSPGTVTVGQYF. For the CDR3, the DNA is TGTGCCAGCAGCCCCGGGACGGTTACCGTGGGGCAGTACTTC.

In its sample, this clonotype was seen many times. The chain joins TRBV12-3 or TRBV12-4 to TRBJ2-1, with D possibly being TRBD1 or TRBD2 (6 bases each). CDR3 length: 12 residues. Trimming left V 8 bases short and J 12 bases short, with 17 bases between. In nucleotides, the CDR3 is TGTGCCAGCGAGGAGGGGGGCAGAGGGCAGTTCTTC. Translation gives CASEEGGRGQFF.

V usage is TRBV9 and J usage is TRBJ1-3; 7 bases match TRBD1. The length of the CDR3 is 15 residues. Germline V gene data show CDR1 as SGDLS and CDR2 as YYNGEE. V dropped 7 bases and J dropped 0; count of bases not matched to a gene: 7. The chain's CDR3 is CASGGTAASGNTIYF. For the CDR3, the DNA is TGTGCCAGCGGCGGGACAGCAGCCTCTGGAAACACCATATATTTT.

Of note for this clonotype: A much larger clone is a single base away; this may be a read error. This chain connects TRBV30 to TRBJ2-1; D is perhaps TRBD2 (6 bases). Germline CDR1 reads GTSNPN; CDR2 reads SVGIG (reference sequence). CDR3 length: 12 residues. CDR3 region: CARRGGNNEQFF. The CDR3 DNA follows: TGTGCCCGGAGGGGCGGGAACAATGAGCAGTTCTTC.

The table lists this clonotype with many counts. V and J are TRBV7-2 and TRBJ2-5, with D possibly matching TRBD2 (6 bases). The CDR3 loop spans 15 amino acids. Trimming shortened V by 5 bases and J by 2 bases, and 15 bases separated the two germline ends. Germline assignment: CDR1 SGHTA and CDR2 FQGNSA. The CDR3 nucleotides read TGTGCCAGCAGCCTAAGTAGCGGAACACAAGAGACCCAGTACTTC. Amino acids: CASSLSSGTQETQYF.

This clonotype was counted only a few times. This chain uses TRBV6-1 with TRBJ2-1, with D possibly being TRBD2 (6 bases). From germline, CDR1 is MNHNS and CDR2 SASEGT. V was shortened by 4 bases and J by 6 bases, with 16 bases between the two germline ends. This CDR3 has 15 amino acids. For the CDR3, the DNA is TGTGCCAGCAGTGGAAGGACGGGAGCTACCAATGAGCAGTTCTTC. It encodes CASSGRTGATNEQFF.